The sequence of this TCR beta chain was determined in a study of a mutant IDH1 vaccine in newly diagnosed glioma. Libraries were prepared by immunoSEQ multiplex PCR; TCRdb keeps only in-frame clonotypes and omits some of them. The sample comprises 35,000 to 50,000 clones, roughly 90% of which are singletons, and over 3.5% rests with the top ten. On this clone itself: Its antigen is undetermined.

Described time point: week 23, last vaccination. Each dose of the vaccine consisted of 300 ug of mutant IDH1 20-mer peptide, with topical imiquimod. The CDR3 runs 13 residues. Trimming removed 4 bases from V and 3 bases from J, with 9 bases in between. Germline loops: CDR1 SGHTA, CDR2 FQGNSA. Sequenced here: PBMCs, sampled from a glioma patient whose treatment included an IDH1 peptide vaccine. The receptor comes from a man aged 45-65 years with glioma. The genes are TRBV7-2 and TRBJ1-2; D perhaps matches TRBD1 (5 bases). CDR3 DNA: TGTGCCAGCAGCTACAGGAGTTACTATGGCTACACCTTC. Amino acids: CASSYRSYYGYTF.